The 2 T cell receptor beta chains listed next were all sequenced from one sample in a study of cytomegalovirus exposure and HLA in healthy donors. Primers included in the PCR were 60 Vbeta and 13 Jbeta primers. Assay: immunoSEQ multiplex PCR; the TCRdb copy retains only in-frame clones and omits some. The sample includes around 110,000 clones, roughly 80% of them seen just once. Sequenced sample: PBMCs. The receptor set was obtained from a man aged 30 to 45 in good health and CMV-seronegative.

Points on this clone: Different DNA sequences within this sample yield the same CDR3. This chain joins TRBV7-9 and TRBJ2-7; 8 nucleotides agree with TRBD1. CDR1 SEHNR and CDR2 FQNEAQ come from the germline V gene (reference sequence). V shed 1 base and J 1 base; nucleotides not matched to a gene: 3. This CDR3 comprises 15 residues. The CDR3 sequence is CASSLVGTGSYEQYF. The CDR3 DNA reads TGTGCCAGCAGCTTAGTGGGGACAGGTTCCTACGAGCAGTACTTC.

The chain carries TRBV5-6 and TRBJ1-1, with TRBD1 matching 7 bases. The CDR3 runs to 17 residues. J was trimmed by 1 base and V by 0 bases; bases with no gene match: 9. The germline V gene has CDR1 SGHDT and CDR2 YYEEEE. This chain's CDR3 is CASSLAGRGLSNTEAFF. CDR3 in DNA: TGTGCCAGCAGCTTGGCCGGGAGGGGGCTATCGAACACTGAAGCTTTCTTT. The whole variable domain, filled in from reference TRBV5-6 and TRBJ1-1, reads DAGVTQSPTHLIKTRGQQVTLRCSPKSGHDTVSWYQQALGQGPQFIFQYYEEEERQRGNFPDRFSGHQFPNYSSELNVNALLLGDSALYLCASSLAGRGLSNTEAFFGQGTRLTVV.